This TCR beta chain came from a study of CD8 T cells in ankylosing spondylitis. Study conclusions and caveats: Matched ankylosing spondylitis synovial fluid reportedly showed significant enrichment of disease-linked clones. Disease-linked clones displayed a CD8+ phenotype and appeared relatively rarely in peripheral blood. Earlier reports found some motif variants in synovial fluid and blood in reactive arthritis. Seven or eight highly homologous variants formed a TCR beta motif that appeared characteristic of ankylosing spondylitis blood.

This clonotype has only a few counts. Its antigen is unknown. The CDR3 loop spans 14 amino acids. The germline V gene has CDR1 KGHDR and CDR2 SFDVKD. The trim removed 3 bases at V and 7 bases at J, leaving 7 bases unmatched. TCRdb processed the 5' RACE reads anew with MiXCR; each CDR3 protein has one entry. The table has under 120,000 distinct CDR3 sequences, less than 25% seen once. The source of this sequence is a male donor with ankylosing spondylitis. This chain connects TRBV24-1 to TRBJ1-2; 7 positions agree with TRBD1. The source material was synovial fluid, either unsorted or a sorted T cell fraction (not recorded which). Here the CDR3 DNA reads TGTGCCACCAGTGATATGACAGGGAGCGGTGGCTACACCTTC. It translates to CATSDMTGSGGYTF.